This is a list of T cell receptor beta chains from one sample in a study of T cells in Graves' hyperthyroidism and ophthalmopathy. One entry per CDR3 protein, called by TCRdb with MiXCR from the multiplex PCR reads. The sample holds around 430,000 distinct CDR3 sequences, under 15% seen once. The source material was blood. These receptors all come from a woman in her twenties or thirties with Graves' hyperthyroidism. The CDR3 runs from the conserved cysteine through the conserved F or W. The D gene is left open where the match is weak. Rows may omit the clone size; those that give it use once, few, many or a size class.

d_call j_call v_call clone_size cdr3_nt cdr3_aa
. TRBJ2-4 TRBV29-1 many TGCAGCGTTGAGGGGAGTTCCGCCATTCAGTACTTC CSVEGSSAIQYF
TRBD1 TRBJ2-6 TRBV2 many TGTGCCAGCACCAAAGGGGGCTCCGGGGCCAACGTCCTGACTTTC CASTKGGSGANVLTF
. TRBJ2-7 TRBV12-3/TRBV12-4 many TGTGCCAGCAGTTTAGGGAGGTACGAGCAGTACTTC CASSLGRYEQYF
. TRBJ1-6 TRBV7-8 few TGTGCCGCGGGGGTTGGGGGGATCAATTCACCCCTCCACTTT CAAGVGGINSPLHF
. TRBJ1-1 TRBV5-8 once TGTGCCAGCTCCCCCGGACAGAAAGCGAACACTGAAGCTTTCTTT CASSPGQKANTEAFF
. TRBJ1-2 TRBV20-1 few TGCAGTGCTATAAATCCCGACGTTCGGGGCTATGGCTACACCTTC CSAINPDVRGYGYTF
TRBD2 TRBJ2-5 TRBV19 few TGTGCCACGGGGGGGCGCAGGGAAAAAGAGACCCAGTACTTC CATGGRREKETQYF
. TRBJ2-6 TRBV7-2 few TGTGCCAGCAGCTTTGGCAGCAGCTCTGGGGCCAACGTCCTGACTTTC CASSFGSSSGANVLTF
TRBD2 TRBJ2-7 TRBV7-9 . TGTGCCAGCAGCCGAGGGACTAGCGGGAAATACGAGCAGTACTTC CASSRGTSGKYEQYF
TRBD1 TRBJ1-4 TRBV29-1 many TGCAGCTTCACACGGACAGGGCTCGGGGAAAAACTGTTTTTT CSFTRTGLGEKLFF
. TRBJ2-3 TRBV18 many TGTGCCAGCTCACCAAAGGACGTAGATACGCAGTATTTT CASSPKDVDTQYF
. TRBJ2-1 TRBV3-1 many TGTGCCAGCAGCGCCACGGGACTCAAACCCGAGCAGTTCTTC CASSATGLKPEQFF
TRBD2 TRBJ2-1 TRBV20-1 many TGCAGTGCTAGAGGGACTAGCATGTATGAGCAGTTCTTC CSARGTSMYEQFF
. TRBJ2-1 TRBV28 . TGTGCCAGCAGTATTACAGAGGATAATGAGCAGTTCTTC CASSITEDNEQFF
. TRBJ2-7 TRBV7-2 many TGTGCCAGCAGCACCTACTACGAGCAGTACTTC CASSTYYEQYF
TRBD1 TRBJ2-7 TRBV4-2 few TGTGCCAGCAGTCTTACCGGGACAGGGGCCAACGAGCAGTACTTC CASSLTGTGANEQYF
. TRBJ2-5 TRBV3-1 many TGTGCCAGCAGCCAAGTTTGGAGGGGCCAGTACTTC CASSQVWRGQYF
. TRBJ2-2 TRBV5-1 . TGCGCCAGCAGCAATAGCCTGGTCTGGAACACCGGGGAGCTGTTTTTT CASSNSLVWNTGELFF
TRBD1 TRBJ2-1 TRBV5-8 . TGTGCCAGCAGCGCGGGCCGGACAGGGACGGGCTACGAGCAGTTCTTC CASSAGRTGTGYEQFF
. TRBJ1-2 TRBV10-3 many TGTGCCATCACCGCCGGGCCTCCTAACTATGGCTACACCTTC CAITAGPPNYGYTF
. TRBJ2-1 TRBV7-8 many TGTGCCAGCAGCTTTAACAATGAGCAGTTCTTC CASSFNNEQFF
. TRBJ2-3 TRBV5-4 . TGTGCCAGCAGCTTTCTTGTGCCAGATACGCAGTATTTT CASSFLVPDTQYF
. TRBJ1-2 TRBV7-9 . TGTGCCAGCAGCTTGGGACGCGCGGTGGGCTACACCTTC CASSLGRAVGYTF
. TRBJ1-1 TRBV7-8 . TGTGCCAGCAGCTTAGGACAGGAAGAAGCTTTCTTT CASSLGQEEAFF
TRBD2 TRBJ2-2 TRBV18 many TGTGCCAGCTCACCGATACTAGCGGGAGGTTCCGGGGAGCTGTTTTTT CASSPILAGGSGELFF
TRBD2 TRBJ2-5 TRBV29-1 many TGCAGCGTTGAAGCCGGGACTAGCTCCTCTTCGATGTATGAGACCCAGTACTTC CSVEAGTSSSSMYETQYF
. TRBJ2-1 TRBV5-1 many TGCGCCAGCAGCTTGTTGGGGCCCCTGGATGAGCAGTTCTTC CASSLLGPLDEQFF
. TRBJ1-2 TRBV20-1 . TGCAGTGCTAGGGCGGGCGGTGGCTACACCTTC CSARAGGGYTF
. TRBJ1-4 TRBV18 . TGTGCCAGCTCACCACTAGGGCTGGAAAAACTGTTTTTT CASSPLGLEKLFF
. TRBJ2-1 TRBV6-1 many TGTGCCAGCAGTAAGGGACCCTTCCTGGGGGAGCAGTTCTTC CASSKGPFLGEQFF
. TRBJ2-1 TRBV13 many TGTGCCAGCAGCGTAACCTACGGGGAGCAAGGGCCGATTGAGCAGTTCTTC CASSVTYGEQGPIEQFF
TRBD1 TRBJ2-5 TRBV13 many TGTGCCAGCAGCCCAACCGGGACAGACCAAGAGACCCAGTACTTC CASSPTGTDQETQYF
TRBD1 TRBJ2-7 TRBV5-1 once TGCGCCAGCAGCTTCGGGACAGGGGGTGGGGAGCAGTACTTC CASSFGTGGGEQYF
TRBD1 TRBJ1-6 TRBV27 . TGTGCCAGCAGTTCCCTACCCATGAGGGGGCGCAGGATCACCCTCCACTTT CASSSLPMRGRRITLHF
TRBD2 TRBJ2-1 TRBV6-1 many TGTGCCAGCACCGAAAAGCTAGCGGGAGTGAATGAGCAGTTCTTC CASTEKLAGVNEQFF
. TRBJ1-5 TRBV2 many TGTGCCAGCAGTGGGGCAGGAGGTAGTCAGCCCCAGCATTTT CASSGAGGSQPQHF
. TRBJ1-2 TRBV5-4 few TGTGCCAGCAGCCCTATAGGAGGCAGCAACTATGGCTACACCTTC CASSPIGGSNYGYTF
TRBD1 TRBJ2-1 TRBV14 . TGTGCCAGCAGCCGATTCAGGGGGAGCTCCTACAATGAGCAGTTCTTC CASSRFRGSSYNEQFF
TRBD2 TRBJ2-7 TRBV7-9 many TGTGCCAGCAGTTTGCCCGGGACTACATACGAGCAGTACTTC CASSLPGTTYEQYF
. TRBJ2-7 TRBV11-2 many TGTGCCAGCAGCTTAGAAGGGCCCGGGGTCTACGAGCAGTACTTC CASSLEGPGVYEQYF
. TRBJ2-5 TRBV7-2 many TGTGCCAGCAGCTTAGATTCCGGGGCCTTGGGGGCCCAGTACTTC CASSLDSGALGAQYF
TRBD1 TRBJ1-2 TRBV9 many TGTGCCAGCAGCGCCCTACAGGGGCAGGTCTATGGCTACACCTTC CASSALQGQVYGYTF
TRBD2 TRBJ2-7 TRBV3-1 many TGTGCCAGCATGTCACCGGGACTAGCGGCAATGGGCATCTCCTACGAGCAGTACTTC CASMSPGLAAMGISYEQYF
TRBD2 TRBJ2-5 TRBV5-1 many TGCGCCAGCAGCTTGGGTTCGCCTAGCGGGCAAGAGACCCAGTACTTC CASSLGSPSGQETQYF
TRBD1 TRBJ1-2 TRBV7-9 . TGTGCCAGCAGCAGGGGGCAGGTTGGCTACACCTTC CASSRGQVGYTF
. TRBJ1-2 TRBV7-2 . TGTGCCAGCAGCTTCGCGGGCTCAATCTATGGCGACACCTTC CASSFAGSIYGDTF
TRBD1 TRBJ2-4 TRBV18 once TGTGCCAGCTCACCACCACGTACCGGGGACAGGGGGAAGGGCAAAAACATTCAGTACTTC CASSPPRTGDRGKGKNIQYF
TRBD1 TRBJ2-1 TRBV5-4 . TGTGCCAGCAGCTTTCCTGACAGGGGGCACAACAATGAGCAGTTCTTC CASSFPDRGHNNEQFF
. TRBJ2-7 TRBV7-6 many TGTGCCAGCAGCTTAGCGCGCGGAAGCTCCTACGAGCAGTACTTC CASSLARGSSYEQYF
TRBD2 TRBJ2-3 TRBV30 many TGTGCCTGGATTGTAGCGGGAGGAAATACGCAGTATTTT CAWIVAGGNTQYF